This T cell receptor beta chain originates from a study of CD8+ T cells in alopecia areata. Study results and limitations: Mouse data revealed clearer TCR sharing than patient data did, a gap possibly tied to HLA.

Sequencing relied on a cDNA template that was reverse transcribed from extracted RNA. This table comes from immunoSEQ multiplex PCR, and its TCRdb copy is limited to in-frame clones, with some not included. The table records roughly 150,000 clones, about nine tenths of them present only once. A word on this clone: Its antigen remains unidentified.

Germline values: CDR1 MNHNS, CDR2 SASEGT. The trim removed 3 bases at V and 3 bases at J, leaving 2 bases unmatched. This CDR3 is built from 14 residues. Sorting from PBMCs produced CD4+ and CD8+ T cells. This specimen consisted of CD8+ T cells sorted from blood, obtained at week 0. V is TRBV6-1 and J is TRBJ1-3; 7 bases agree with TRBD1. This sequence was found in a human donor with alopecia areata. The CDR3 DNA follows: TGTGCCAGCAGTGATAGACAGGGTGGAAACACCATATATTTT. Translated, it gives CASSDRQGGNTIYF.